These 8 T cell receptor beta chains share one sample of origin, sequenced in a study of blood T cell repertoires in COVID-19 (dated by TCRdb to about 2020). Receptor amplification or capture employed the immunoSEQ multiplex PCR assay. TCRdb holds this immuneACCESS table with in-frame rearrangements only. Some clones are missing; in checked studies, unresolved V genes explain under half, and the rest has no known cause. The sample table lists 200,000 to 300,000 clones, roughly 80% of them with a count of one. The ten largest account for approximately 4.5% of the sample. Sequenced input: peripheral blood. The receptor set was obtained from a woman aged 70-85 years with acute or convalescent COVID-19.

The chain has TRBV19 and TRBJ2-1; possible D gene TRBD2, 7 bases. This CDR3 has 16 residues. Trimming cost V 4 bases and J 4 bases, with 17 bases left between them. CDR1 LNHDA and CDR2 SQIVND come from the germline V gene (reference sequence). The CDR3 loop is CASSTTWGGHYNEQFF. CDR3 in DNA: TGTGCCAGTAGTACGACCTGGGGGGGACATTACAATGAGCAGTTCTTC.

The V call is TRBV3-1 (or the pseudogene TRBV3-2), the J call TRBJ2-7; TRBD1 might be the D (6 bases). The germline V gene encodes CDR1 LGHDT and CDR2 YNNKEL (reference sequence). V gave up 4 bases and J gave up 0 bases, with 19 bases separating them. This CDR3 comprises 17 residues. CDR3 sequence reads: CASSPSEDSFFSYEQYF. Here the CDR3 DNA reads TGTGCCAGCAGCCCCTCAGAGGACAGTTTTTTCTCCTACGAGCAGTACTTC.

The chain couples TRBV2 to TRBJ2-1, with 8 bases that match TRBD2. CDR1 is SNHLY and CDR2 is FYNNEI in the germline V gene. CDR3 length equals 17 residues. After removal of 0 bases from V and 7 bases from J, the junction contained 11 bases not matched to a gene. CDR3 bases: TGTGCCAGCAGTGAAGCGCAAGCGGGGGCCCCTTATAATGAGCAGTTCTTC. Translated, it gives CASSEAQAGAPYNEQFF.

The CDR3 spells CASSSGQGGEKLFF. CDR3 DNA: TGCGCCAGCAGCTCAGGACAGGGAGGTGAAAAACTGTTTTTT. The genes are TRBV5-1 and TRBJ1-4; 8 bases map to TRBD1. Germline CDR1 is SGHRS and CDR2 is YFSETQ. The J segment lost 7 bases and the V segment lost 3 bases, leaving 5 bases of the junction unmatched. The CDR3 consists of 14 residues. Full variable domain (missing parts from reference TRBV5-1 and TRBJ1-4): KAGVTQTPRYLIKTRGQQVTLSCSPISGHRSVSWYQQTPGQGLQFLFEYFSETQRNKGNFPGRFSGRQFSNSRSEMNVSTLELGDSALYLCASSSGQGGEKLFFGSGTQLSVL.

The chain joins TRBV7-9 to TRBJ2-5; TRBD1 is a possible D gene (5 bases). V lost 1 base and J lost 5, with 14 bases in between. Germline V lookup: CDR1 SEHNR, CDR2 FQNEAQ (reference sequence). The CDR3 extends over 15 amino acids. The CDR3 DNA reads TGTGCCAGCAGCTTAGATTCAGGGTTGAAGGAGACCCAGTACTTC. It translates to CASSLDSGLKETQYF.

This clone was counted a single time. V gene TRBV6-1 combines with J gene TRBJ1-2; tentative D call: TRBD1 (5 bases). Looked up from germline, CDR1 is MNHNS and CDR2 is SASEGT. Trimming stripped 3 bases from V and 3 bases from J, with 14 bases between. There are 15 residues in the CDR3. The CDR3 spells CASSERRAGDYGYTF. Written as DNA, the CDR3 is TGTGCCAGCAGTGAGCGCAGGGCGGGGGACTATGGCTACACCTTC.

As regards this clone: Distinct nucleotide sequences in the sample also encode this CDR3. V gene TRBV7-8 combines with J gene TRBJ1-5; D is unresolved. Germline loops: CDR1 SGHVS, CDR2 FQNEAQ. V lost 1 base and J 7 bases, leaving 8 bases between the germline ends. The CDR3 is 13 residues long. The CDR3 DNA reads as TGTGCCAGCAGCTTAGGAGGGAGACAGCCCCAGCATTTT. It yields the protein CASSLGGRQPQHF.

V and J are TRBV5-1 and TRBJ2-1; TRBD2 matches at 8 bases. This CDR3 is 15 amino acids long. CDR1 and CDR2 from the germline V gene are SGHRS and YFSETQ. Unmatched junction bases numbered 7, after V lost 1 base and J lost 7 bases. CDR3 loop: CASSLWSGGANEQFF. CDR3 sequence (DNA): TGCGCCAGCAGCTTGTGGTCCGGGGGGGCGAATGAGCAGTTCTTC.